These 18 T cell receptor beta chains were all obtained from the same sample, sequenced in a study of blood T cell repertoires in COVID-19. Assay: immunoSEQ multiplex PCR; the TCRdb copy retains only in-frame clones and omits some. The sample records fewer than 90,000 clones, almost 85% being singletons. Source material: peripheral blood. The receptors were sampled from a man aged 45-65 years with acute or convalescent COVID-19.

The chain employs TRBV11-3 and TRBJ2-4, with 8 bases lining up with TRBD1. V was pared by 5 bases and J by 2 bases, with 20 bases of the junction left unmatched. The CDR3 is made up of 20 amino acids. CDR1 and CDR2 from the germline V gene are SGHNT and YENEEA. Written as DNA, the CDR3 is TGTGCCAGCAGCCCGCCGGGACAGGAGGTCATTTTTTTTACCAAAAACATTCAGTACTTC. This sequence encodes CASSPPGQEVIFFTKNIQYF. Complete variable domain (other parts from reference TRBV11-3 and TRBJ2-4): EAGVVQSPRYKIIEKKQPVAFWCNPISGHNTLYWYLQNLGQGPELLIRYENEEAVDDSQLPKDRFSAERLKGVDSTLKIQPAELGDSAVYLCASSPPGQEVIFFTKNIQYFGAGTRLSVL.

The V call is TRBV4-3, the J call TRBJ2-3; 9 nucleotides match TRBD2. Germline V gene sequence: CDR1 LGHNA, CDR2 YSLEER. The CDR3 spans 18 residues. The V segment lost 1 base and the J segment 0 bases; nucleotides outside the gene matches: 8. In nucleotides, the CDR3 is TGCGCCAGCAGCCAAGCGCCTACAAGCGGGGGGAGCACAGATACGCAGTATTTT. Its protein product is CASSQAPTSGGSTDTQYF.

The chain carries TRBV6-4 and TRBJ2-1, with TRBD2 as a possible D gene (5 bases). Deletions cut 4 bases from V and 8 bases from J, with 18 bases between. The V gene's germline CDR1 is MRHNA and CDR2 SNTAGT. The CDR3 length is 15 residues. The CDR3 reads CASSVRGEGTDEQFF. In DNA form, the CDR3 reads TGTGCCAGCAGTGTACGGGGTGAGGGAACGGATGAGCAGTTCTTC.

This clone came up a few times. The chain couples TRBV19 to TRBJ2-7; weak D call: TRBD2 (6 bases). Trimming stripped 11 bases from V and 4 bases from J, with 18 bases between. Germline V gene sequence: CDR1 LNHDA, CDR2 SQIVND (reference sequence). The CDR3 contains 13 residues. CDR3 sequence reads: CASSPGERYEQYF. The CDR3 DNA follows: TGTGCCTCCTCACCGGGGGAGAGGTACGAGCAGTACTTC.

This chain links TRBV7-2 with TRBJ1-2; D unclear. This CDR3 region has 14 residues. From germline, CDR1 is SGHTA and CDR2 FQGNSA. V lost 7 bases and J 4 bases, leaving 16 bases between the germline ends. The DNA for the CDR3 is TGTGCCAGCACCCCGATCTCCCGGTCCTATGGCTACACCTTC. Translating it yields CASTPISRSYGYTF.

The genes are TRBV28 and TRBJ2-5; possible D gene TRBD1, 6 bases. V gave up 4 bases and J gave up 9 bases, with 15 bases separating them. Germline-derived CDR1 and CDR2 are MDHEN and SYDVKM. The CDR3 is made up of 13 amino acids. CDR3 residues: CASSWGLGDPQYF. The DNA of the CDR3 is TGTGCCAGCAGTTGGGGGCTGGGGGATCCCCAGTACTTC. The whole variable domain, filled in from reference TRBV28 and TRBJ2-5, reads DVKVTQSSRYLVKRTGEKVFLECVQDMDHENMFWYRQDPGLGLRLIYFSYDVKMKEKGDIPEGYSVSREKKERFSLILESASTNQTSMYLCASSWGLGDPQYFGPGTRLLVL.

The CDR3 here is CASSALAGGPNEQYF. CDR3 bases: TGTGCCAGTAGTGCGCTAGCGGGAGGGCCCAACGAGCAGTACTTC. The genes are TRBV19 and TRBJ2-7; 12 positions agree with TRBD2. Germline V gives CDR1 LNHDA, CDR2 SQIVND (reference sequence). CDR3 length: 15 amino acids. V lost 5 bases, J lost 5 bases, and 7 bases stayed unmatched.

This chain uses TRBV29-1 with TRBJ2-7, with 9 bases aligning to TRBD1. Germline loops: CDR1 SQVTM, CDR2 ANQGSEA. V shed 5 bases, J shed 4 bases, and the junction held 3 bases outside the gene matches. This CDR3 is 12 amino acids long. This CDR3 is CSVRTGAYEQYF. The CDR3 bases are TGCAGCGTTCGGACAGGGGCATACGAGCAGTACTTC.

The V and J genes are TRBV6-5 and TRBJ2-2; D possibly corresponds to TRBD2 (6 bases). V lost 6 bases and J 2 bases, leaving 13 bases between the germline ends. The CDR3 contains 15 residues. Germline V gene lookup returns CDR1 MNHEY and CDR2 SVGAGI. The CDR3, as DNA: TGTGCCAGCAGCCTCAGCGGGCCCAACACCGGGGAGCTGTTTTTT. This codes for CASSLSGPNTGELFF.

The V and J genes are TRBV28 and TRBJ1-5; D is unresolved. This CDR3 region has 16 residues. Trimming removed 3 bases from V and 2 bases from J, with 14 bases in between. Germline CDR1 reads MDHEN; CDR2 reads SYDVKM. In DNA form, the CDR3 reads TGTGCCAGCAGTTTCGGCTGGGCGCGGGGCAATCAGCCCCAGCATTTT. It encodes CASSFGWARGNQPQHF.

J is TRBJ2-4 and V is TRBV7-2; D is possibly TRBD2 (6 bases). Germline V gene data show CDR1 as SGHTA and CDR2 as FQGNSA. The length of the CDR3 is 16 residues. The V gene lost 6 bases and the J gene lost 3 bases, with 18 bases spanning the gap. The CDR3 nucleotides read TGTGCCAGCAGTACAGGTCTCCAGCGGGTCAAAAACATTCAGTACTTC. Translating it yields CASSTGLQRVKNIQYF.

The rearrangement links TRBV19 to TRBJ2-3; the match to TRBD2 covers 7 bases. The CDR3 runs 15 residues. The trim removed 5 bases at V and 3 bases at J, leaving 8 bases unmatched. The germline gives CDR1 LNHDA, CDR2 SQIVND (reference sequence). This CDR3 reads CASSLALAGTDTQYF. The CDR3 DNA sequence: TGTGCCAGTAGTCTTGCCTTAGCGGGTACAGATACGCAGTATTTT.

This clone was seen a few times. V and J are TRBV5-8 and TRBJ1-5; tentatively, D is TRBD1 (5 bases). Germline loops: CDR1 SGHTS, CDR2 YDEGEE. Trimming took 5 bases from V and 6 from J, leaving 12 bases between them. This CDR3 has 13 residues. CDR3 in DNA: TGTGCCAGCAGGTATCAGGGAGGTCAGCCCCAGCATTTT. Amino acid sequence: CASRYQGGQPQHF.

The J gene is TRBJ1-3, the V gene TRBV25-1; unclear D gene. The CDR3 runs to 16 residues. Germline lookup yields CDR1 MGHDK and CDR2 SYGVNS. Deletions cut 3 bases from V and 0 bases from J, with 12 bases between. CDR3 loop: CASSDRTDPSGNTIYF. The CDR3 DNA reads TGTGCCAGCAGTGATCGGACTGACCCCTCTGGAAACACCATATATTTT.

The chain uses TRBV5-1 and TRBJ2-7, with 7 bases lining up with TRBD1. CDR3 length: 14 residues. V was pared by 1 base and J by 5 bases, with 6 bases of the junction left unmatched. CDR1 is SGHRS, CDR2 YFSETQ, per germline. This CDR3 is CASSLQRGLDEQYF. The DNA for the CDR3 is TGCGCCAGCAGCTTGCAAAGGGGGCTAGACGAGCAGTACTTC.

For the CDR3, the DNA is TGTGCCAGCCCCCCCGCGGGGACAGGGCGCAATCAGCCCCAGCATTTT. Translating it yields CASPPAGTGRNQPQHF. This chain links TRBV28 with TRBJ1-5, with 9 bases identical to TRBD1. CDR1 MDHEN and CDR2 SYDVKM come from the germline V gene. Trimming cost V 8 bases and J 2 bases; bases outside gene matches: 10. CDR3 size: 16 residues. Full variable domain (remainder filled in from reference TRBV28 and TRBJ1-5): DVKVTQSSRYLVKRTGEKVFLECVQDMDHENMFWYRQDPGLGLRLIYFSYDVKMKEKGDIPEGYSVSREKKERFSLILESASTNQTSMYLCASPPAGTGRNQPQHFGDGTRLSIL.

The genes are TRBV6-2 or TRBV6-3 and TRBJ2-4; D is unresolved. The V gene lost 6 bases and the J gene lost 0 bases, with 12 bases spanning the gap. The CDR3 covers 15 residues. Germline V lookup: CDR1 MNHEY, CDR2 SVGEGT. CDR3 nucleotide sequence: TGTGCCAGCAGCTCAGGCCAGCTAGCCAAAAACATTCAGTACTTC. It is translated as CASSSGQLAKNIQYF.

CDR3 amino acids: CSEGTSGNEQFF. CDR3 sequence (DNA): TGCAGCGAAGGGACTAGCGGCAATGAGCAGTTCTTC. The V gene is TRBV29-1, the J gene TRBJ2-1; TRBD2 aligns across 11 bases. Germline V lookup: CDR1 SQVTM, CDR2 ANQGSEA. The trim removed 7 bases at V and 6 bases at J, leaving 2 bases unmatched. The CDR3 totals 12 residues.